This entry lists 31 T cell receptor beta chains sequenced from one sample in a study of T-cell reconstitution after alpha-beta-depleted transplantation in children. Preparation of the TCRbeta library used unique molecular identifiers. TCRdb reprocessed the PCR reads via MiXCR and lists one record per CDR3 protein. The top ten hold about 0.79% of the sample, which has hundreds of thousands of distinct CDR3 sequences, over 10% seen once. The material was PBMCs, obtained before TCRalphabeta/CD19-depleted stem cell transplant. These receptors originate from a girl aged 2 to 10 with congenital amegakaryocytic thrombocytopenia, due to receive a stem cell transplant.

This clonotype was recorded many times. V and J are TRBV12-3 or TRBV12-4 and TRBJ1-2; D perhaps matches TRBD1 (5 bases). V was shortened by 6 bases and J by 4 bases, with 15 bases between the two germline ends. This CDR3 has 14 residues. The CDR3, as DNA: TGTGCCAGCAGGGACGAGACAGACCTCTATGGCTACACCTTC. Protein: CASRDETDLYGYTF.

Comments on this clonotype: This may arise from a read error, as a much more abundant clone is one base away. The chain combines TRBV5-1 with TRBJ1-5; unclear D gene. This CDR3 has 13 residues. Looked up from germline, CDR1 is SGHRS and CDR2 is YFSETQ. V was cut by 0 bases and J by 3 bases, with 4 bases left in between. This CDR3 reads CASSLATNQPQHF. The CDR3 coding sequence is TGCGCCAGCAGCTTGGCCACCAATCAGCCCCAGCATTTT.

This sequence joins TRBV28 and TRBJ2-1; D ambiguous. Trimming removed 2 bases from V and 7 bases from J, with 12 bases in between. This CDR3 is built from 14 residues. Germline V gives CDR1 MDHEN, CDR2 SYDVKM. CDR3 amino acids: CASSLNWHENEQFF. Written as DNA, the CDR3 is TGTGCCAGCAGTTTAAACTGGCACGAGAATGAGCAGTTCTTC.

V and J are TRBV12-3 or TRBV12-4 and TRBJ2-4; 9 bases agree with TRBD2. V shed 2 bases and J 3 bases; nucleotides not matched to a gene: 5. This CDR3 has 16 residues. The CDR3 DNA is TGTGCCAGCAGTTTAATCGGCGGGAGGGACAAAAACATTCAGTACTTC. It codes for CASSLIGGRDKNIQYF.

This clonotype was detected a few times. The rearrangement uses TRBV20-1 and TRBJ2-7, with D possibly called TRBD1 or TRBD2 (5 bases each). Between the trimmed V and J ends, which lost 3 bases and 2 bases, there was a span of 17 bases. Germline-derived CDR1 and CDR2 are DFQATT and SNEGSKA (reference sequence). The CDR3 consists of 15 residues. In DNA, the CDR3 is TGCAGTGCTAGGTTTTCTGGGGCGGGTACCTACGAGCAGTACTTC. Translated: CSARFSGAGTYEQYF.

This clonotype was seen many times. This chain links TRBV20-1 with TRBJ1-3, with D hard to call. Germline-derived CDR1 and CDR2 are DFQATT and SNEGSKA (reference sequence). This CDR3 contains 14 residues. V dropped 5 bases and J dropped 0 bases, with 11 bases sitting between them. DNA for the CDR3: TGCAGTGCTTCCTCAGGCTCCTCTGGAAACACCATATATTTT. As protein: CSASSGSSGNTIYF.

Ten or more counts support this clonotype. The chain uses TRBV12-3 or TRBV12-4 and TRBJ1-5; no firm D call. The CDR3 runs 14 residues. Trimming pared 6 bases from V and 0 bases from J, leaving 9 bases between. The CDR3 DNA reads TGTGCCAGCAGAAGAAACTATAGCAATCAGCCCCAGCATTTT. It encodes CASRRNYSNQPQHF.

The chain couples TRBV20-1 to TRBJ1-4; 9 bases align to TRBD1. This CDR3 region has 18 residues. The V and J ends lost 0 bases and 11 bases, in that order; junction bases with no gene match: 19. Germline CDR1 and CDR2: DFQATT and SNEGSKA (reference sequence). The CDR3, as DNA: TGCAGTGCTAGAGAACCCACGGGACAGGGATTTTTTCGGGACAAACTGTTTTTT. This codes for CSAREPTGQGFFRDKLFF.

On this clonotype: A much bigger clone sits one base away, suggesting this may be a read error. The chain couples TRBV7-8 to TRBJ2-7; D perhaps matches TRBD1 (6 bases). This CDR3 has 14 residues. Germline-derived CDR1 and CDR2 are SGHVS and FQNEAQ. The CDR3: CASSLWQGIYAQYF. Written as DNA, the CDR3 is TGTGCCAGCAGCTTATGGCAGGGGATCTACGCGCAGTACTTC. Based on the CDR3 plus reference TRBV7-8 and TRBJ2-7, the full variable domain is GAGVSQSPRYKVAKRGQDVALRCDPISGHVSLFWYQQALGQGPEFLTYFQNEAQLDKSGLPSDRFFAERPEGSVSTLKIQRTQQEDSAVYLCASSLWQGIYAQYFGPGTRLTVT.

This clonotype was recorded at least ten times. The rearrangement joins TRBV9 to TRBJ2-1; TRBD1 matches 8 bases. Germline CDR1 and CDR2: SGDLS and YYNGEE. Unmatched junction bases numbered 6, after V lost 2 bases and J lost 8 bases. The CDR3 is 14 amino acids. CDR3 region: CASSVLSGGHEQFF. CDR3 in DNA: TGTGCCAGCAGCGTCCTTTCAGGGGGCCATGAGCAGTTCTTC.

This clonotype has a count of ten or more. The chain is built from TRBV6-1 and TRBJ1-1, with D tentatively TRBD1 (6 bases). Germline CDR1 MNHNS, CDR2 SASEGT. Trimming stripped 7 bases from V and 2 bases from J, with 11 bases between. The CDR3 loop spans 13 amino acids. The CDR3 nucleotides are TGTGCCAGCACCCTGGACAGCAACACTGAAGCTTTCTTT. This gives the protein CASTLDSNTEAFF.

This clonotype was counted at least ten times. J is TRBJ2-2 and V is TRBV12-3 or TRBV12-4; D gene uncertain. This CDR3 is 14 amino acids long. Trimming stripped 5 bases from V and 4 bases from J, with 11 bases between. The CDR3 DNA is TGTGCCAGCAGTCCCAGGACCCCCACCGGGGAGCTGTTTTTT. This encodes CASSPRTPTGELFF.

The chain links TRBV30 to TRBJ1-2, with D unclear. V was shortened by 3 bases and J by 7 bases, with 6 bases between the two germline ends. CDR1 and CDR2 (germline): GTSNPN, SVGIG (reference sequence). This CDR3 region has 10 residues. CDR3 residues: CAWRNAGYTF. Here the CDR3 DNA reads TGTGCCTGGAGAAATGCTGGCTACACCTTC.

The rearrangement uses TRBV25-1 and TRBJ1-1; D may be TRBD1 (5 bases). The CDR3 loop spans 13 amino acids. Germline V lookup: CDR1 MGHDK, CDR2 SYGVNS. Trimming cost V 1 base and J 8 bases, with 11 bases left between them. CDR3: CASSEWGRTEAFF. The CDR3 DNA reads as TGTGCCAGCAGTGAATGGGGACGGACCGAAGCTTTCTTT. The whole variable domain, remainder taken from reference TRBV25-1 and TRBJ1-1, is EADIYQTPRYLVIGTGKKITLECSQTMGHDKMYWYQQDPGMELHLIHYSYGVNSTEKGDLSSESTVSRIRTEHFPLTLESARPSHTSQYLCASSEWGRTEAFFGQGTRLTVV.

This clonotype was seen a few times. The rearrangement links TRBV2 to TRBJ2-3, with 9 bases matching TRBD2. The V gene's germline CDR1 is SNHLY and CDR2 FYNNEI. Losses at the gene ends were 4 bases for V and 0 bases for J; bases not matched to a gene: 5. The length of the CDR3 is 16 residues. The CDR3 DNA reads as TGTGCCAGCAGTGCTAGCGGGACTACTAGCACAGATACGCAGTATTTT. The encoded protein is CASSASGTTSTDTQYF.

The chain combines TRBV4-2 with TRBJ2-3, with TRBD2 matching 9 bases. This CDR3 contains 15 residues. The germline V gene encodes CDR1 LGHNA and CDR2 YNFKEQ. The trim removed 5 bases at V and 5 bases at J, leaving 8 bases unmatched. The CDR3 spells CASSTQAGGVDTQYF. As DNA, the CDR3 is TGTGCCAGCAGCACCCAAGCGGGAGGTGTAGATACGCAGTATTTT.

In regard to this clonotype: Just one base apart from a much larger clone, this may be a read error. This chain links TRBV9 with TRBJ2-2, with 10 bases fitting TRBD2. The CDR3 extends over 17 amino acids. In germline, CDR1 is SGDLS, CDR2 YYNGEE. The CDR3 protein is CATSVAFGLAATGELFF. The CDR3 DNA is TGTGCCACCAGCGTAGCTTTCGGACTAGCGGCTACCGGGGAGCTGTTTTTT.

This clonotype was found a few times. DNA for the CDR3: TGTGCCAGCATTACTAGCGGGAGAGCAGATACGCAGTATTTT. Translation: CASITSGRADTQYF. The V gene is TRBV12-3 or TRBV12-4, the J gene TRBJ2-3, with 11 bases lining up with TRBD2. This CDR3 spans 14 amino acids. V was clipped by 7 bases and J by 4 bases; unmatched bases: 4.

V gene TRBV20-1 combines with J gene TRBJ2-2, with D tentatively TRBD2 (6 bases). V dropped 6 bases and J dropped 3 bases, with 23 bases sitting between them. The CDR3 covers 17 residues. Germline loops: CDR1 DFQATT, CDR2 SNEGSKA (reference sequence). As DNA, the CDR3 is TGCAGTGCCCGCGCGGGGCTTGCTAGCAGATACACCGGGGAGCTGTTTTTT. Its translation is CSARAGLASRYTGELFF.

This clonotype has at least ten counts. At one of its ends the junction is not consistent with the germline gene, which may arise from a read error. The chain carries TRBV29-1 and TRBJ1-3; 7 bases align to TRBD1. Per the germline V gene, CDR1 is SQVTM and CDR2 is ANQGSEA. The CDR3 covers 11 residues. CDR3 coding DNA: TGCAGCGTCGAAACGACAGGGATGAGACTTTTT. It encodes CSVETTGMRLF.

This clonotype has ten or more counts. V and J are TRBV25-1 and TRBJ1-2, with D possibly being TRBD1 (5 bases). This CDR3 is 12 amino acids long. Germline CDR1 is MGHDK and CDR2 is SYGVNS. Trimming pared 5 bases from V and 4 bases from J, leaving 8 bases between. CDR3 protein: CASSRDFYGYTF. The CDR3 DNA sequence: TGTGCCAGCAGTCGGGACTTCTATGGCTACACCTTC.

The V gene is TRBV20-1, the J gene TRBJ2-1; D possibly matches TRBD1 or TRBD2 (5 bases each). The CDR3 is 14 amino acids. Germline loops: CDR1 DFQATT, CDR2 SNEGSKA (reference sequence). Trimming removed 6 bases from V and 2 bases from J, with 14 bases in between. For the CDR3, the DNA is TGCAGTGCCCCCCCAAGAGGGGCCTACAATGAGCAGTTCTTC. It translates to CSAPPRGAYNEQFF.

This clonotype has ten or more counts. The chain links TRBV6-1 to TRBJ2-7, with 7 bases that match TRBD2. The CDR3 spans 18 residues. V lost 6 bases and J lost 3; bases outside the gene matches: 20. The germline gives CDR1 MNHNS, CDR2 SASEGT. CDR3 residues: CASSRPPFDSGKIYEQYF. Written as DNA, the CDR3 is TGTGCCAGCAGCAGGCCACCGTTCGACAGCGGGAAAATCTACGAGCAGTACTTC.

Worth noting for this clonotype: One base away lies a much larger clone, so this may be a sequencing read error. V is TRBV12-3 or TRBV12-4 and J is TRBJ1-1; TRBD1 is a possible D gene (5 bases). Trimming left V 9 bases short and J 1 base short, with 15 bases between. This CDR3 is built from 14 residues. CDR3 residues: CASFGREPNTEAFF. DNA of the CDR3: TGTGCCAGTTTCGGCAGGGAACCGAACACTGAAGCTTTCTTT.

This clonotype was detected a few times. The CDR3 DNA reads as TGTGCCAGCAGTCGGGACAGGCCGGGAGAGCAGTACTTC. This translates into CASSRDRPGEQYF. The chain combines TRBV12-3 or TRBV12-4 with TRBJ2-7; 8 nucleotides line up with TRBD1. The CDR3 spans 13 residues. The ends lost 5 bases at V and 7 bases at J; junction bases unmatched: 7.

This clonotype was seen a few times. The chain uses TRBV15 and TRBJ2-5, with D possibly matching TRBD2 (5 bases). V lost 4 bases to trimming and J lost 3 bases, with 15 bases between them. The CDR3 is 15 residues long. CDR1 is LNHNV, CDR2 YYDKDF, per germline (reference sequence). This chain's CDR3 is CATSTQPDSKETQYF. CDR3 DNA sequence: TGTGCCACCAGCACCCAGCCGGACTCAAAAGAGACCCAGTACTTC.

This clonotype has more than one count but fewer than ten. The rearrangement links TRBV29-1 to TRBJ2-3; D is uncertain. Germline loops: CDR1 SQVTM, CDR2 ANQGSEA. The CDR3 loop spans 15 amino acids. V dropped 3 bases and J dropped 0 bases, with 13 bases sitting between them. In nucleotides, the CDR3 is TGCAGCGTTGAGTTCCCTCTAGATAGCACAGATACGCAGTATTTT. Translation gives CSVEFPLDSTDTQYF.

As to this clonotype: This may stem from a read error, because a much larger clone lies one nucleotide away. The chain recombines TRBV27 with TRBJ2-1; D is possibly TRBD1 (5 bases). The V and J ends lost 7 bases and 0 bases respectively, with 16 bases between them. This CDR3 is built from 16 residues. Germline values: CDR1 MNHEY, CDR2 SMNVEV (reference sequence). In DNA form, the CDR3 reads TGTGCCAGCACTTTCCAGGGTGGGCCCTCCTACAATGAGCAGTTCTTC. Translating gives CASTFQGGPSYNEQFF.

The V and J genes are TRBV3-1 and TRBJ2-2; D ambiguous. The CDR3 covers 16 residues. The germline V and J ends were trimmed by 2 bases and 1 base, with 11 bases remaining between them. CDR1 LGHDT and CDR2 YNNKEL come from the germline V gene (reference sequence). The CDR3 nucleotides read TGTGCCAGCAGCCAACCCTCCGGCCGGAACACCGGGGAGCTGTTTTTT. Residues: CASSQPSGRNTGELFF.

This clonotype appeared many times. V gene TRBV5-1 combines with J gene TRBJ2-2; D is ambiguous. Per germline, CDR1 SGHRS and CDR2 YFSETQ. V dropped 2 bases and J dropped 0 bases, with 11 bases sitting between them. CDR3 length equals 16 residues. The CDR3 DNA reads TGCGCCAGCAGCTTAGTGTTAGGGTCGAACACCGGGGAGCTGTTTTTT. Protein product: CASSLVLGSNTGELFF.

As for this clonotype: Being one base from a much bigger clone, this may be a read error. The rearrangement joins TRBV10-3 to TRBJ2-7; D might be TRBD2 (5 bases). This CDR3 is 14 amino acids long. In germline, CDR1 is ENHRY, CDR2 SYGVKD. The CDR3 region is CAISGDDGVYEQHF. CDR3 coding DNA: TGTGCCATCAGCGGGGATGACGGGGTCTACGAGCAGCACTTC.